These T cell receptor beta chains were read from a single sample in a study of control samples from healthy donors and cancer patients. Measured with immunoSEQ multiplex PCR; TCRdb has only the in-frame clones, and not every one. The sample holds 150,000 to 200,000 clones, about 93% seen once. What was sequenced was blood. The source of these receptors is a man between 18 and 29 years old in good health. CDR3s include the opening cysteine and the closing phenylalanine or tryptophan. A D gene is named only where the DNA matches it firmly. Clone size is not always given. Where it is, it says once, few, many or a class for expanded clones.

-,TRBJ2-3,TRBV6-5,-,TGTGCCACCGCGGACTACCCTACGCAGTATTTT,CATADYPTQYF
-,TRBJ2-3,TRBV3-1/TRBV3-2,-,TGTGCCAGCAGCCTGGGGGCGAACGCGAGGACAGATACGCAGTATTTT,CASSLGANARTDTQYF
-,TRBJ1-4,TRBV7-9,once,TGTGCCAGCAGCTTGAATGAAAAACTGTTTTTT,CASSLNEKLFF
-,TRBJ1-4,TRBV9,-,TGTGCCAGCAGCGCAGAGACGTCAAGGAATGAAAAACTGTTTTTT,CASSAETSRNEKLFF
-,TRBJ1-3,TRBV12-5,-,TGTGCTAGTGGTTTGGCAGGGTTCCATAGCTCTGGAAACACCATATATTTT,CASGLAGFHSSGNTIYF
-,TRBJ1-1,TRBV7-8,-,TGTGCCAGCAGCTTCCAAACCCTGAACACTGAAGCTTTCTTT,CASSFQTLNTEAFF
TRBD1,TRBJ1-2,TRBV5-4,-,TGTGCCAGCAGCTTGAGCAGCCAGGGACAGGCGAACTATGGCTACACCTTC,CASSLSSQGQANYGYTF
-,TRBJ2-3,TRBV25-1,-,TGTGCCAGCAGTGCGGGGGGCAAGACTCCAGATACGCAGTATTTT,CASSAGGKTPDTQYF
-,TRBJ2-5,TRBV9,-,TGTGCCAGCAGCGTAAGATCAGGGGAGACCCAGTACTTC,CASSVRSGETQYF
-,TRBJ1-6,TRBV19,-,TGTGCCAGTAGTAAATCCAATTCACCCCTCCACTTT,CASSKSNSPLHF
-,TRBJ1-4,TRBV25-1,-,TGTGCCAGCAGTGACCGGTGGGGGGTCGGTGAAAAACTGTTTTTT,CASSDRWGVGEKLFF
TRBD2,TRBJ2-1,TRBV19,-,TGTGCCAGTAGTCCCATAGCGGGGATACTTAATGAGCAGTTCTTC,CASSPIAGILNEQFF
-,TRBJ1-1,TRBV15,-,TGTGCCACCAGCAGAGATTCACAGTACACTGAAGCTTTCTTT,CATSRDSQYTEAFF
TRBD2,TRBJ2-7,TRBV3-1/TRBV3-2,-,TGTGCCAGCAGCCAAGTCTGGACTAGCGGGCCAGTCGAGCAGTACTTC,CASSQVWTSGPVEQYF
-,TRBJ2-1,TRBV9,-,TGTGCCAGCAGCTCACTAGCAGATGAGCAGTTCTTC,CASSSLADEQFF
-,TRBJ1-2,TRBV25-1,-,TGTGCCAGCAGTCCAGGGTCTTATGGCTACACCTTC,CASSPGSYGYTF
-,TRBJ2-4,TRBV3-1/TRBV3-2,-,TGTGCCAGCAGCCCTGAGGGGGTAATGGCCAAAAACATTCAGTACTTC,CASSPEGVMAKNIQYF
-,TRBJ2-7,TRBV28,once,TGTGCCAGCAGCTTACAGGGCTACGAGCAGTACTTC,CASSLQGYEQYF
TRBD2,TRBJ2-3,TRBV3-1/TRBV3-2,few,TGTGCCAGCAGCCCCGGTCCGCTCCTAGCGGGAACAGATACGCAGTATTTT,CASSPGPLLAGTDTQYF
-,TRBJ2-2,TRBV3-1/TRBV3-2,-,TGTGCCAGCAGCCAAGGCGGGGAGCTGTTTTTT,CASSQGGELFF